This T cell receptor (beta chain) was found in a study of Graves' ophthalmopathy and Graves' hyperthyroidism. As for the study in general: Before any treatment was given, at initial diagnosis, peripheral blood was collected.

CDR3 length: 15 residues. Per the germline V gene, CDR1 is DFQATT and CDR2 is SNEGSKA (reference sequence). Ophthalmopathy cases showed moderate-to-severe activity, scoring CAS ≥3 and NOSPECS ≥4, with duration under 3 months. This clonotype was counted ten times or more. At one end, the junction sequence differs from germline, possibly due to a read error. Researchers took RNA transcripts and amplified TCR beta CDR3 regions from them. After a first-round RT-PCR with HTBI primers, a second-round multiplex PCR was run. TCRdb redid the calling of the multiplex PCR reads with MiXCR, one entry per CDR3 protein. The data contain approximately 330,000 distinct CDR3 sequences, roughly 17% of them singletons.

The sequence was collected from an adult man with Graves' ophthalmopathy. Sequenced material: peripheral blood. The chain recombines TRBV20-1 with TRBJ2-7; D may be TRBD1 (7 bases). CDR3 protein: CSANDQDRDSFEQYF. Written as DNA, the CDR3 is TGCAGTGCTAACGACCAAGACAGGGACTCCTTCGAGCAGTACTTC.